These T cell receptor beta chains were read from a single sample in a study of T cell responses to AZD1222 COVID-19 vaccine. The assay was immunoSEQ multiplex PCR, and TCRdb's table has in-frame clones only and misses some. The table shows about 45,000 clones, with around 77% occurring only once. The input for sequencing was peripheral blood, taken 28 days after the second dose of the MenACWY control vaccine. These receptors came from an adult who received the MenACWY meningococcal vaccine as a control. CDR3s include the opening cysteine and the closing phenylalanine or tryptophan. A D gene is named only where the DNA matches it firmly. The size of a clone is reported for some rows only, either as once, few or many, or as a class for expanded clones.

>TRBV28|TRBJ1-2|NA|NA
TGTGCCAGCAGTGACAACGGGTGGAGCTATGGCTACACCTTC
CASSDNGWSYGYTF
>TRBV12-5|TRBJ1-1|NA|NA
TGTGCTAGTGGCCTACAGCAAATGAACACTGAAGCTTTCTTT
CASGLQQMNTEAFF
>TRBV6-5|TRBJ2-2|few|NA
TGTGCCAGCAGAGGAAACACCGGGGAGCTGTTTTTT
CASRGNTGELFF
>TRBV28|TRBJ1-1|NA|NA
TGTGCCAGCAGTTTAAGCCAGGGTGGTGTAGCTGAAGCTTTCTTT
CASSLSQGGVAEAFF
>TRBV10-1|TRBJ2-3|once|TRBD1
TGCGCCAGCAGTGATGGCGGACAGGGGGCAGATACGCAGTATTTT
CASSDGGQGADTQYF
>TRBV13|TRBJ1-2|NA|TRBD1
TGTGCCAGCAGCCGATCGGGACAGTTCGTCTATGGCTACACCTTC
CASSRSGQFVYGYTF
>TRBV6-5|TRBJ2-7|NA|NA
TGTGCCAGCCTGACTCCAGGGTACTACGAGCAGTACTTC
CASLTPGYYEQYF
>TRBV15|TRBJ2-7|NA|NA
TGTGCCACCAGCAGAGGGCCAGAGGAGGAGCAGTACTTC
CATSRGPEEEQYF
>TRBV7-2|TRBJ1-1|NA|NA
TGTGCCAGCAGCCTCGGGTTCAAGAACACTGAAGCTTTCTTT
CASSLGFKNTEAFF
>TRBV7-2|TRBJ1-3|NA|NA
TGTGCCAGCAGGCGGGGGAACACCATATATTTT
CASRRGNTIYF
>TRBV5-6|TRBJ1-2|NA|TRBD1
TGTGCCAGCAGCTCCGCAGGGGGCTACAGTGGCTACACCTTC
CASSSAGGYSGYTF